A selection of T cell receptor beta chains follows, all from one sample in a study of post-analysis software for immune sequencing data. TCRdb re-called the PCR reads through MiXCR, storing one row per CDR3 protein. The sample shows about 770,000 distinct CDR3 sequences, around 45% of them seen only once. Sequenced: blood. These receptor sequences come from a girl between 5 and 17 years old with multiple sclerosis. CDR3s include the opening cysteine and the closing phenylalanine or tryptophan. D genes are given only for firm matches. Part of the rows lack a size; the others show once, few, many or a class for expanded clones.

.	TRBD1	TRBJ2-6	TRBV28	TGTGCCAGCAGAAAGAGGGGACAGGCGTTAAAATCTGGGGCCAACGTCCTGACTTTC	CASRKRGQALKSGANVLTF
.	.	TRBJ2-5	TRBV25-1	TGTGCCAGCAATCCCGGGGAAACGGAGACCCAGTACTTC	CASNPGETETQYF
few	.	TRBJ2-7	TRBV5-1	TGCGCCAGCAGCTTGGTGGACGGTTTCTACGAGCAGTACTTC	CASSLVDGFYEQYF
.	.	TRBJ2-7	TRBV20-1	TGCAGTGCTAGAGCCCAGAGGTTTGGCTCGTACTACGAGCAGTACTTC	CSARAQRFGSYYEQYF
few	.	TRBJ2-7	TRBV29-1	TGCAGCGCCGGGGGACAGCCCTACGAGCAGTACTTC	CSAGGQPYEQYF
few	.	TRBJ2-1	TRBV30	TGTGCCCACGCGGAGGTAGGCTCCTACAATGAGCAGTTCTTC	CAHAEVGSYNEQFF
few	.	TRBJ2-7	TRBV6-2/TRBV6-3	TGTGCCAGCAGTTGGCAGGCCTACGAGCAGTACTTC	CASSWQAYEQYF
.	TRBD1	TRBJ1-1	TRBV5-1	TGCGCCAGCAGTCCCGGGACAGACATGAACACTGAAGCTTTCTTT	CASSPGTDMNTEAFF
few	.	TRBJ2-1	TRBV6-5	TGTGCCAGTCAAGGTGATGAGCAGTTCTTC	CASQGDEQFF
few	.	TRBJ2-1	TRBV7-9	TGTGCCAGTATCAAGGCGCGGGACGTCCGGGGTGAGCAGTTCTTC	CASIKARDVRGEQFF
.	.	TRBJ2-7	TRBV6-5	TGTGCCAGCAGTTATCCGGGACAAAGGTCGGGGGAGCAGTACTTC	CASSYPGQRSGEQYF
.	.	TRBJ1-5	TRBV7-2	TGTGCCAGCACCCGGACAGCAAATAGCAATCAGCCCCAGCATTTT	CASTRTANSNQPQHF
.	TRBD1	TRBJ2-2	TRBV5-1	TGCGCCAGCAGCCAGGGACAGGGGTCCTACACCGGGGAGCTGTTTTTT	CASSQGQGSYTGELFF
.	TRBD2	TRBJ2-1	TRBV7-3	TGTGCCAGCAGCCCCGTAGCGGGAGAGGGATATGAGCAGTTCTTC	CASSPVAGEGYEQFF
once	TRBD1	TRBJ2-1	TRBV12-3/TRBV12-4	TGTGCCAGCAGCTCAGGGGGCGCGGACACCGGGGAGCTGTTCTTC	CASSSGGADTGELFF
few	.	TRBJ2-7	TRBV27	TGTGCCAGTACGTCGTTGACTACCCCCTACGAGCAGTACTTC	CASTSLTTPYEQYF